This T cell receptor beta chain originates from a study of blood T cell repertoires in COVID-19. Overall study context: Acute and convalescent COVID-19 specimens originated in the United States, Italy and Spain.

This table comes from immunoSEQ multiplex PCR, and its TCRdb copy is limited to in-frame clones, with some not included. The repertoire includes some 150,000 clones, more than 85% of them detected once, and under 7% sits in the top ten. This clone was observed once. The germline gives CDR1 LNHDA, CDR2 SQIVND (reference sequence). V gave up 4 bases and J gave up 5 bases; unmatched junction bases: 8. The CDR3 consists of 15 residues. Sequencing input: peripheral blood. The chain links TRBV19 to TRBJ1-1; 9 nucleotides line up with TRBD1. This TCR was recovered from a human donor in a cohort sampled during active COVID-19. This CDR3 is CASSTGTGRWTEAFF. In DNA form, the CDR3 reads TGTGCCAGTAGTACGGGGACAGGGCGATGGACTGAAGCTTTCTTT.